These 19 T cell receptor beta chains share one sample of origin, sequenced in a study of T cell responses to AZD1222 COVID-19 vaccine. Clones were sequenced by immunoSEQ multiplex PCR, and TCRdb holds only the in-frame ones, with some missing. The sample carries more than 150,000 clones, almost 95% recorded once. The starting material was peripheral blood, obtained on day 0 of AZD1222 vaccination. These receptors came from an adult in good health.

The J gene is TRBJ1-1, the V gene TRBV19; D unclear. CDR1 and CDR2 from the germline V gene are LNHDA and SQIVND (reference sequence). Between the trimmed V and J ends, which lost 5 bases and 1 base, there was a span of 8 bases. The CDR3 length is 13 residues. CDR3 sequence (DNA): TGTGCCAGTAGTGGACGACGGAACACTGAAGCTTTCTTT. Translation gives CASSGRRNTEAFF.

This sequence joins TRBV19 and TRBJ2-7; D is undetermined. Germline V gene lookup returns CDR1 LNHDA and CDR2 SQIVND (reference sequence). Trimming left V 5 bases short and J 1 base short, with 21 bases between. The CDR3 spans 17 residues. CDR3 loop: CASSLQIGYDFSYEQYF. In DNA form, the CDR3 reads TGTGCCAGTAGTCTTCAAATAGGCTACGACTTTTCCTACGAGCAGTACTTC. Looking up the rest from reference TRBV19 and TRBJ2-7 gives the full variable domain: DGGITQSPKYLFRKEGQNVTLSCEQNLNHDAMYWYRQDPGQGLRLIYYSQIVNDFQKGDIAEGYSVSREKKESFPLTVTSAQKNPTAFYLCASSLQIGYDFSYEQYFGPGTRLTVT.

This clone was found a few times. The rearrangement links TRBV7-8 to TRBJ1-2; D is undetermined. The CDR3 extends over 12 amino acids. V was pared by 5 bases and J by 4 bases, with 8 bases between. CDR1 and CDR2 (germline): SGHVS, FQNEAQ. In DNA form, the CDR3 reads TGTGCCAGCAGCGGCTCCCCCTATGGCTACACCTTC. It specifies CASSGSPYGYTF.

The DNA of the CDR3 is TGTGCCACCAGTGCCCCCCTGAGTTCCCCCGGGCCAGGGGAAATCACTGAAGCTTTCTTT. Protein sequence: CATSAPLSSPGPGEITEAFF. The chain has TRBV24-1 and TRBJ1-1, with D tentatively TRBD1 (6 bases). The length of the CDR3 is 20 residues. V lost 5 bases, J lost 4 bases, and 31 bases lay in between. In germline, CDR1 is KGHDR, CDR2 SFDVKD.

This chain connects TRBV4-1 to TRBJ1-1, with D possibly matching TRBD1 (5 bases). Germline CDR1 is MGHRA and CDR2 is YSYEKL. Trimming left V 4 bases short and J 5 bases short, with 14 bases between. CDR3 size: 14 residues. The CDR3 region has the DNA TGCGCCAGCAGCCCGGGGCCGGGGGGGACTGAAGCTTTCTTT. Translating gives CASSPGPGGTEAFF.

This chain connects TRBV4-1 to TRBJ2-5, with 7 nucleotides matching TRBD2. The germline gives CDR1 MGHRA, CDR2 YSYEKL. The CDR3 loop spans 13 amino acids. Trimming cost V 4 bases and J 3 bases; bases outside gene matches: 2. The chain's CDR3 is CASSLGLEETQYF. CDR3 DNA sequence: TGCGCCAGCAGCCTAGGACTAGAAGAGACCCAGTACTTC.

The rearrangement links TRBV24-1 to TRBJ2-7, with a weak D call TRBD2 (5 bases). CDR3 length: 13 amino acids. The germline V gene has CDR1 KGHDR and CDR2 SFDVKD. The V end lost 3 bases, the J end lost 6 bases, and 11 bases lay between the germline ends. The CDR3 DNA is TGTGCCACCAGTGATGGGCCTCGGGGCGAGCAGTACTTC. This encodes CATSDGPRGEQYF.

The chain carries TRBV7-8 and TRBJ2-5; D unclear. CDR1 and CDR2 from the germline V gene are SGHVS and FQNEAQ. Between the trimmed V and J ends, which lost 1 base and 7 bases, there was a span of 13 bases. This CDR3 has 14 residues. CDR3 sequence (DNA): TGTGCCAGCAGCTTAGAACGTGTGGCTACGACCCAGTACTTC. Residues: CASSLERVATTQYF.

V is TRBV27 and J is TRBJ2-7; 9 nucleotides line up with TRBD2. V was clipped by 4 bases and J by 6 bases; unmatched bases: 7. This CDR3 has 14 amino acids. CDR1 and CDR2 (germline): MNHEY, SMNVEV (reference sequence). The CDR3 spells CASSSVLAGFEQYF. As DNA, the CDR3 is TGTGCCAGCAGTTCAGTGCTAGCGGGATTCGAGCAGTACTTC.

This clone was seen once. The chain combines TRBV2 with TRBJ1-1, with 8 bases aligning to TRBD1. This CDR3 has 14 residues. Germline loops: CDR1 SNHLY, CDR2 FYNNEI. The trim removed 5 bases at V and 1 base at J, leaving 3 bases unmatched. CDR3 sequence (DNA): TGTGCCAGCAGTCTACAGGGGGGGAACACTGAAGCTTTCTTT. It specifies CASSLQGGNTEAFF.

The chain recombines TRBV6-6 with TRBJ1-3; D is unclear. The CDR3 loop spans 14 amino acids. V was trimmed by 5 bases and J by 0 bases, leaving 8 bases between them. CDR1 and CDR2 from the germline V gene are MNHNY and SVGAGI (reference sequence). Here the CDR3 reads CASSLPSSGNTIYF. As DNA, the CDR3 is TGTGCCAGCAGTCTTCCGAGCTCTGGAAACACCATATATTTT.

The DNA of the CDR3 is TGTGCCAGCGGGAGGGTGGGTTCTCAGCCCCAGCATTTT. Translated, it gives CASGRVGSQPQHF. The chain recombines TRBV19 with TRBJ1-5; D gene uncertain. The CDR3 contains 13 residues. Trimming removed 9 bases at V and 6 bases at J, with 15 bases between. In germline, CDR1 is LNHDA, CDR2 SQIVND (reference sequence).

This sequence joins TRBV6-5 and TRBJ2-2; D may be TRBD1 (6 bases). Germline V gives CDR1 MNHEY, CDR2 SVGAGI. Trimming stripped 5 bases from V and 0 bases from J, with 10 bases between. CDR3 length: 15 amino acids. CDR3 bases: TGTGCCAGCAGTAGGACAGCATCGAACACCGGGGAGCTGTTTTTT. Its protein is CASSRTASNTGELFF.

The chain recombines TRBV6-4 with TRBJ2-3; perhaps TRBD2 as D (6 bases). The V gene lost 5 bases and the J gene lost 0 bases, with 15 bases spanning the gap. Germline V gene data show CDR1 as MRHNA and CDR2 as SNTAGT. The CDR3 extends over 16 amino acids. The CDR3 is CASSRLGGGSTDTQYF. CDR3 nucleotide sequence: TGTGCCAGCAGTCGCCTAGGTGGGGGGAGCACAGATACGCAGTATTTT.

The chain links TRBV9 to TRBJ1-2; 9 nucleotides line up with TRBD1. This CDR3 is 16 amino acids long. The ends lost 4 bases at V and 7 bases at J; junction bases unmatched: 14. In germline, CDR1 is SGDLS, CDR2 YYNGEE. The CDR3 coding sequence is TGTGCCAGCAGCTCGGACAGGGGAGGGGGACCTTTTGGCTACACCTTC. It encodes CASSSDRGGGPFGYTF.

The chain joins TRBV6-5 to TRBJ1-1, with D possibly TRBD1 on 6 matching bases. Germline CDR1 is MNHEY and CDR2 is SVGAGI. This CDR3 has 13 residues. V was pared by 4 bases and J by 2 bases, with 8 bases between. The CDR3 DNA reads TGTGCCAGCAGTTGGACAGTTAACACTGAAGCTTTCTTT. It specifies CASSWTVNTEAFF.

The rearrangement uses TRBV6-6 and TRBJ2-5, with 10 bases fitting TRBD1. V lost 5 bases and J lost 2; bases outside the gene matches: 14. Germline lookup yields CDR1 MNHNY and CDR2 SVGAGI (reference sequence). The CDR3 has 18 residues. CDR3 sequence: CASSPPGQGRWPQETQYF. The CDR3 DNA is TGTGCCAGCAGTCCTCCGGGACAGGGGAGGTGGCCTCAAGAGACCCAGTACTTC.

The chain couples TRBV18 to TRBJ2-7; D uncertain. V was pared by 4 bases and J by 3 bases, with 10 bases between. Germline CDR1 and CDR2: KGHSH and LQKENI. The CDR3 covers 13 residues. For the CDR3, the DNA is TGTGCCAGCTCACGGCAGGACGACTACGAGCAGTACTTC. It specifies CASSRQDDYEQYF.

The gene calls are TRBV4-2 and TRBJ2-7, with 9 bases lining up with TRBD2. J gave up 3 bases and V 0 bases, and 9 bases lay outside the gene matches. The CDR3 consists of 17 residues. Germline V CDR1 and CDR2: LGHNA, YNFKEQ. For the CDR3, the DNA is TGTGCCAGCAGCCAAGAAATAGCGGGAGTCTCCCTCTACGAGCAGTACTTC. Amino acids: CASSQEIAGVSLYEQYF.